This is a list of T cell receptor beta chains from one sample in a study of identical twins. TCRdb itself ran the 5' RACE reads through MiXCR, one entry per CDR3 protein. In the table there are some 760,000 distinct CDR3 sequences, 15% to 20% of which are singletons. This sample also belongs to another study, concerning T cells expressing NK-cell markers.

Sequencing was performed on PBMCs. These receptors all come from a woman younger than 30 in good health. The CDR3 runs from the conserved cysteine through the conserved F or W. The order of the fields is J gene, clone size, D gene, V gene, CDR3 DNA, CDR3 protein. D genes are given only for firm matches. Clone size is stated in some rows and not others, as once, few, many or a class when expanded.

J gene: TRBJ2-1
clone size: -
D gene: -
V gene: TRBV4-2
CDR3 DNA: TGTGCCAGCAGCCAAGATCCGACCGCAGGTGAGCAGTTCTTC
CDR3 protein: CASSQDPTAGEQFF

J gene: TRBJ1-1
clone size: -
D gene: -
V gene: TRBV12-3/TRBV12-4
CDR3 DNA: TGTGCCAGCACCACGACAGGAAACACTGAAGCTTTCTTT
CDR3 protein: CASTTTGNTEAFF

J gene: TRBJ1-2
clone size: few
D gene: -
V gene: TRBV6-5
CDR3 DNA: TGTGCCAGCAGCAACGTCGGCTTTGGCTACACCTTC
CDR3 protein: CASSNVGFGYTF

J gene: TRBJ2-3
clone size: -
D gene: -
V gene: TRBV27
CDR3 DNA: TGTGCCAGCAGTTTAATACGGGGGCAAGGCACAGATACGCAGTATTTT
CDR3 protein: CASSLIRGQGTDTQYF

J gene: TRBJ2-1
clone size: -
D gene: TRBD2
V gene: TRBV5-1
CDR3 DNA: TGCGCCAGCAGCTCGCTAGCGGGAGTCGTCAATGAGCAGTTCTTC
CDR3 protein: CASSSLAGVVNEQFF

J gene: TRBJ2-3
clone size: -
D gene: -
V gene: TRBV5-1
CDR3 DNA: TGCGCCAGCAGCTTGCTCGGTCCGAAACACACAGATACGCAGTATTTT
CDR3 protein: CASSLLGPKHTDTQYF

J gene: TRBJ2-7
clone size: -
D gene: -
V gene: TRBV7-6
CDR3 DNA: TGTGCCAGCAGTTTTACCAGGGGGGGGTACGAGCAGTACTTC
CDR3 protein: CASSFTRGGYEQYF

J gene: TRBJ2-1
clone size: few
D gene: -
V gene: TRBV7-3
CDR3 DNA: TGTGCCAGCGGGGGGGCTTACAATGAGCAGTTCTTC
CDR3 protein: CASGGAYNEQFF

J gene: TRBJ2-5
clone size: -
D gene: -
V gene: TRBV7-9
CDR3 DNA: TGTGCCACCTCGCCTGTTCAAGAGACCCAGTACTTC
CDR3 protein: CATSPVQETQYF

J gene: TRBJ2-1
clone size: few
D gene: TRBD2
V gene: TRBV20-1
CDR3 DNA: TGCAGTGCCGTTAGCGGGAGGGCCCCCTACAATGAGCAGTTCTTC
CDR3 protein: CSAVSGRAPYNEQFF

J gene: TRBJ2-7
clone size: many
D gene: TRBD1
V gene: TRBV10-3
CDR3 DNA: TGTGCCATCGGGGGAGACAGGGCTGCTAGGGAGCAGTACTTC
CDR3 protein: CAIGGDRAAREQYF

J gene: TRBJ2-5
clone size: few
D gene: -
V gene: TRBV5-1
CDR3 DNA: TGCGCCAGCAGCGTAACCGGGACCGGCCAAGAGACCCAGTACTTC
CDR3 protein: CASSVTGTGQETQYF

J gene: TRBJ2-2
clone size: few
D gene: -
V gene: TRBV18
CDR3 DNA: TGTGCCAGCTCACCCGTAGCGGATCTTGGGACCGGGGAGCTGTTTTTT
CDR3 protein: CASSPVADLGTGELFF

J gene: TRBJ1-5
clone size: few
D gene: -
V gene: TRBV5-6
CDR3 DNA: TGTGCCAGCAGCTCCCGACAGGATAATCAGCCCCAGCATTTT
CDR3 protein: CASSSRQDNQPQHF

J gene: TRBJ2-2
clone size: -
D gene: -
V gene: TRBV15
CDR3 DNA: TGTGCCACCAGCAGAGAAGGGGGCACCGGGGAGCTGTTTTTT
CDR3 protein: CATSREGGTGELFF

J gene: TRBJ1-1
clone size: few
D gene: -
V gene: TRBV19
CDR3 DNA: TGTGCCAGTAGTGGTTCAGTTGCAGCTTTCTTT
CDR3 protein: CASSGSVAAFF

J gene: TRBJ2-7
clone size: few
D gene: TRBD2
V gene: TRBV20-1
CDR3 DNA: TGCAGTGCTAGAGATATCCGGACTAGCGGGAGGGCCCGGGGGGAGCAGTACTTC
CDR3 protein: CSARDIRTSGRARGEQYF

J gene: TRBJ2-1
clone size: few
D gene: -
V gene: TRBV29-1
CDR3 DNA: TGCAGCGTTATAACCTACAATGAGCAGTTCTTC
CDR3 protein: CSVITYNEQFF

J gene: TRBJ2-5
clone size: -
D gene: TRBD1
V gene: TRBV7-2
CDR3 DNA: TGTGCCAGCAGCTTACAGGGGGCGCTTCAAGAGACCCAGTACTTC
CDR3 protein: CASSLQGALQETQYF

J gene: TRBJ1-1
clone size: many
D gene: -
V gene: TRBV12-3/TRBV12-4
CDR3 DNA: TGTGCCAGCAGTTTACGGGGATACACTGAAGCTTTCTTT
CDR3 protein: CASSLRGYTEAFF

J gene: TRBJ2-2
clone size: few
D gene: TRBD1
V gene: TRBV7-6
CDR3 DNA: TGTGCCAGCAGCTTCGCCGGGACAGGGGGCTCCGGGGAGCTGTTTTTT
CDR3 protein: CASSFAGTGGSGELFF

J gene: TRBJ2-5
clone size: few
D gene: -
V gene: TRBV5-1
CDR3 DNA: TGCGCCAGCAGCTTGGAAGGGGGAGGTCGCAGGGCCCAGTACTTC
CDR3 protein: CASSLEGGGRRAQYF

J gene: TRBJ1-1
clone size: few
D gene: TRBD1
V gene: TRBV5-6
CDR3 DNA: TGTGCCAGCAGCTTCCGGACAGGGAGGAACACTGAAGCTTTCTTT
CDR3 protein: CASSFRTGRNTEAFF

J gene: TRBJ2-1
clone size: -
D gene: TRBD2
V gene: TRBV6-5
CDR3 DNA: TGTGCCAGCAGTTTTCTAGCGGGAGGGAAGAATGAGCAGTTCTTC
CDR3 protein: CASSFLAGGKNEQFF

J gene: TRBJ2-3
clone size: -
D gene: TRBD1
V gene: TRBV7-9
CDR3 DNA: TGTGCCAGCAGCCCCGACAGGGGGCGAGATACGCAGTATTTT
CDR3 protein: CASSPDRGRDTQYF

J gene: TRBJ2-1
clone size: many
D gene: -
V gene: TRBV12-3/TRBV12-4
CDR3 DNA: TGTGCCAGCAGTCGAGCCGGGACAACTATCAATGAGCAGTTCTTC
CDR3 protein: CASSRAGTTINEQFF

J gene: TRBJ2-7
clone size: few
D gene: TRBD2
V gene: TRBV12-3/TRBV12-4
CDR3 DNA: TGTGCCAGCAGTTGGGGTGGGGGGGTCAGCGAGCAGTACTTC
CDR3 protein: CASSWGGGVSEQYF

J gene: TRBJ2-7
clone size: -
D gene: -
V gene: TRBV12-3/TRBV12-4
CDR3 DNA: TGTGCCAGCAGTCCCCCCCCGAGCAGGGGGACTAAAACCTACGAGCAGTACTTC
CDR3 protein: CASSPPPSRGTKTYEQYF

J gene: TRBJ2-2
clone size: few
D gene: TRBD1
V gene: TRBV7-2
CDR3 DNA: TGTGCCAGCAGCTCCAGAGGACAGGGGCATAACACCGGGGAGCTGTTTTTT
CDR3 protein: CASSSRGQGHNTGELFF

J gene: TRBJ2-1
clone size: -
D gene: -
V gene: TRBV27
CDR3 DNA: TGTGCCAGCAGTTTATCGAAGGTTAGCAATGAGCAGTTCTTC
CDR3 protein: CASSLSKVSNEQFF

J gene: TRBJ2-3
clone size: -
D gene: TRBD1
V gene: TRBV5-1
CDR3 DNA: TGCGCCAGCAGGGGACAGGGTTTCACAGATACGCAGTATTTT
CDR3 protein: CASRGQGFTDTQYF

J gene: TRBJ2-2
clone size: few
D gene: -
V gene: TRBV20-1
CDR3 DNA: TGCAGTGCTCATGGGAGAGACGGGGAGCTGTTTTTT
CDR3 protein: CSAHGRDGELFF

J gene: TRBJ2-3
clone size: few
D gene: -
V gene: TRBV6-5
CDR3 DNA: TGTGCCAGCAGTTACGACAGATACACAGATACGCAGTATTTT
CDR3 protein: CASSYDRYTDTQYF

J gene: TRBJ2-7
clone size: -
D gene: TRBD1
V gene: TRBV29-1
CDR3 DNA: TGCAGCGTGGTTTGGGACAGCGACGAGCAGTACTTC
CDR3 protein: CSVVWDSDEQYF

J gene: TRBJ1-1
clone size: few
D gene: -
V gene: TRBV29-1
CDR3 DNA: TGCAGCATTATTTCAGGGCCTGCTTTCTTT
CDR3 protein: CSIISGPAFF

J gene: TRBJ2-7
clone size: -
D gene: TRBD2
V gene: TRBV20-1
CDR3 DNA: TGCAGTGCTAGAGAACCGACTAGCGTGAAGGTGTACGAGCAGTACTTC
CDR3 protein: CSAREPTSVKVYEQYF

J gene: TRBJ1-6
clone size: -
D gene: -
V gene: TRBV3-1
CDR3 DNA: TGTGCCAGCAGCCAAGACCCTCGCTCACCCCTCCACTTT
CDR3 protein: CASSQDPRSPLHF

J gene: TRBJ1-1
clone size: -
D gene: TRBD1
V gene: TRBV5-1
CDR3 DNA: TGCGCCAGCCGTCCCAGGGGGGAGGAGACTGAAGCTTTCTTT
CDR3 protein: CASRPRGEETEAFF

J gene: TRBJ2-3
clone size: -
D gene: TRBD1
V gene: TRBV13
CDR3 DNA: TGTGCCAGCAGCCCCCGGACAGGGTTATCCGCCAATACGCAGTATTTT
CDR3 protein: CASSPRTGLSANTQYF

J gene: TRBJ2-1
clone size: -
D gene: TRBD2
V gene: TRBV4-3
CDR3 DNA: TGCGCCAGCAGCCAAGATTTTGGGAGACTAGCGTTTTATGAGCAGTTCTTC
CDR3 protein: CASSQDFGRLAFYEQFF

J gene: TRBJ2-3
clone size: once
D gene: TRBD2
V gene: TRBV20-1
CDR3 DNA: TGCAGTGCTCGGACTAGCGGGATCCATACGCAGTATTTT
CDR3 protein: CSARTSGIHTQYF

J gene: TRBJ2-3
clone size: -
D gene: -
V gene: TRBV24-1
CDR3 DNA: TGTGCCACCAGTGATTTGGGTCGCACGCAGTATTTT
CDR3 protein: CATSDLGRTQYF

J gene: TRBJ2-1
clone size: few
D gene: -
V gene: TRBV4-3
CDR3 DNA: TGCGCCAGCAGCCTAGGACCCTCGTACTACAATGAGCAGTTCTTC
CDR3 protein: CASSLGPSYYNEQFF

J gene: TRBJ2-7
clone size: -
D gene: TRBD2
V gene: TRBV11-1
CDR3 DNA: TGTGCCAGCAGCCCCCCGTCGGATAGCCGGGGGGGAGTTTACGAGCAGTACTTC
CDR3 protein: CASSPPSDSRGGVYEQYF

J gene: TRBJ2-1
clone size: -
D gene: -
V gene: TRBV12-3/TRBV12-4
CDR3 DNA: TGTGCCAGCAGTTTAGCCGGGCCCTATGAGCAGTTCTTC
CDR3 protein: CASSLAGPYEQFF

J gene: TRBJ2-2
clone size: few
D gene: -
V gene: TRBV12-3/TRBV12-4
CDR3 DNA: TGTGCCAGCAGTCTAATAACAGGATCCATCACCGGGGAGCTGTTTTTT
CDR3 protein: CASSLITGSITGELFF

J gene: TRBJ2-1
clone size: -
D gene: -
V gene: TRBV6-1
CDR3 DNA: TGTGCCAGCAGTGAAGCCTGGGGAAGGCAGTTCTTC
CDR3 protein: CASSEAWGRQFF

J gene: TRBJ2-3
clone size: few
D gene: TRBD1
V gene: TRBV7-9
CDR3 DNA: TGTGCCAGCAGCTTAGAGGGGGACAGCCCCACAGATACGCAGTATTTT
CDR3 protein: CASSLEGDSPTDTQYF

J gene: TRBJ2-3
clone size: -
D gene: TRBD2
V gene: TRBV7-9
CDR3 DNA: TGTGCCAGCGGCAAAAAGGCTAGCGGACCTCTAGATACGCAGTATTTT
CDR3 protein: CASGKKASGPLDTQYF

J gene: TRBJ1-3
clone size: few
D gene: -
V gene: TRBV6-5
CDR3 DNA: TGCACTTCAGGGAGCTCTGGAAACACCATATATTTT
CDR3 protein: CTSGSSGNTIYF

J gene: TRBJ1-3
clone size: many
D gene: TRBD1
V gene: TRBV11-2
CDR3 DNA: TGTGCCAGCAGCACGGGACAGATCTCTGGAAACACCATATATTTT
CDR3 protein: CASSTGQISGNTIYF

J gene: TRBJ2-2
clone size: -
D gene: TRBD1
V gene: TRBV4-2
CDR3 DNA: TGTGCCAGCAGCCAAATGACAGGGATTCTCGCGAACACCGGGGAGCTGTTTTTT
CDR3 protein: CASSQMTGILANTGELFF

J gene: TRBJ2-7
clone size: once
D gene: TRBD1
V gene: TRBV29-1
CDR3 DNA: TGCAGCGTTGAATCGGACAGGGATACAAGCGAGCAGTACTTC
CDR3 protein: CSVESDRDTSEQYF

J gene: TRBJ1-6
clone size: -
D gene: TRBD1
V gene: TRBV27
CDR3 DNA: TGTGCCAGCAGTTTTAAGAGGGGGCGTGTTAGTTCACCCCTCCACTTT
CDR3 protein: CASSFKRGRVSSPLHF

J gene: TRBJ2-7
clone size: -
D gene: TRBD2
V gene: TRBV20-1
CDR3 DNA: TGCAGTGCTAGAGACCCAGCGGGAGGGATTTACGAGCAGTACTTC
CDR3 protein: CSARDPAGGIYEQYF

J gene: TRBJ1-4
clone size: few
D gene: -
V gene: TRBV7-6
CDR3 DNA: TGTGCCAGCAGCTTAGTAGGTCGGAGGGGTGAGGAAAAACTGTTTTTT
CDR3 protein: CASSLVGRRGEEKLFF

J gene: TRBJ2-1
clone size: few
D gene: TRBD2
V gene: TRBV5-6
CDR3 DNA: TGTGCCAGCGCGGGGCAGCGGGGAATTGAGCAGTTCTTC
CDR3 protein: CASAGQRGIEQFF